This T cell receptor beta chain was sequenced in a study of regulatory T cells in long-lasting Graves disease. General study results and limits: Having few samples may have compromised the accuracy. It was in persistent disease that TRBV28, TRBJ1-2 and TRBJ2-5 were favored.

This clonotype came up many times. What it recognizes is unknown. Researchers made TCR beta libraries by using iRepertoire HTBI primers and running Arm-PCR on CDR3 regions. TCRdb analysed the multiplex PCR reads with MiXCR anew, one entry per CDR3 protein. The sample gives under 450,000 distinct CDR3 sequences, roughly 23% of which show up once; roughly a quarter is in the top ten. Germline V gene lookup returns CDR1 MDHEN and CDR2 SYDVKM. This CDR3 has 12 amino acids. V gave up 6 bases and J gave up 5 bases, with 10 bases separating them. Described time point: persistent/refractory GD, antithyroid drugs over 5 years with positive TRAb. The TCR library was made from RNA that had been extracted from PBMCs in TRIzol.

Sequences were derived from peripheral blood mononuclear cells (PBMCs), sampled when the disease was refractory, from a patient treated with antithyroid drugs. The V call is TRBV28, the J call TRBJ1-1; D unresolved. This receptor was taken from a woman aged 40-49 years with Graves disease. In DNA, the CDR3 is TGTGCCAGCAGGCCATGGGGTACTGAAGCTTTCTTT. It codes for CASRPWGTEAFF.